The 4 T cell receptor beta chains given below trace back to one sample, sequenced in a study of blood T cell repertoires in COVID-19 (dated by TCRdb to 2020 to 2021). Libraries were prepared through the immunoSEQ multiplex PCR assay. TCRdb mirrors the immuneACCESS table, restricted to in-frame sequences. Some clones are absent from its copies; in checked studies, under half trace to an unresolved V gene, and the reason for the others is unknown. The sample data list tens of thousands of clones, and around 87% of these were observed just once. Around 9.1% of the sample lies in the top ten. Sequencing was carried out using peripheral blood. These receptors were obtained from a human donor with acute or convalescent COVID-19. The donor label of this sample is uncertain.

The genes are TRBV27 and TRBJ2-2; D is possibly TRBD2 (5 bases). The CDR3 contains 12 residues. The V and J ends lost 7 bases and 5 bases respectively, with 8 bases between them. From germline, CDR1 is MNHEY and CDR2 SMNVEV (reference sequence). The CDR3 nucleotides read TGTGCCAGCATCTCGGGGACCGGGGAGCTGTTTTTT. Protein sequence: CASISGTGELFF.

This chain joins TRBV5-1 and TRBJ2-5, with 9 bases matching TRBD2. Unmatched junction bases numbered 12, after V lost 4 bases and J lost 5 bases. Germline V gives CDR1 SGHRS, CDR2 YFSETQ. This CDR3 region has 16 residues. CDR3 DNA sequence: TGCGCCAGCAGCCAGGGTAGCGGGGGCCCCGGGGAGACCCAGTACTTC. Translation: CASSQGSGGPGETQYF.

This sequence joins TRBV5-4 and TRBJ2-1; TRBD2 is a possible D gene (6 bases). V was shortened by 4 bases and J by 7 bases, with 21 bases between the two germline ends. This CDR3 has 16 residues. Germline V gives CDR1 SGHNT, CDR2 YYREEE (reference sequence). The CDR3 nucleotides are TGTGCCAGCAGCCCCACCCTGCTAGCGCCAACTAATGAGCAGTTCTTC. Protein sequence: CASSPTLLAPTNEQFF.

This clone was detected once. The chain links TRBV10-2 to TRBJ2-3, with D possibly matching TRBD2 (6 bases). The germline V and J ends were trimmed by 5 bases and 2 bases, with 20 bases remaining between them. This CDR3 comprises 17 residues. In germline, CDR1 is WSHSY, CDR2 SAAADI. The CDR3, as DNA: TGCGCCAGCAGTAAGGGAGGTGGAGTTAAGGTCACAGATACGCAGTATTTT. This codes for CASSKGGGVKVTDTQYF.